This T cell receptor beta chain was identified during a study of identical twins (dated by TCRdb to the mid-2010s). Turning to the overall study: TCR alpha and beta repertoires from monozygotic twins, unrelated adults of various ages and cord blood were deep-sequenced to test whether fetal clonotypes persist. To rule out contamination, replicate twin experiments were performed at different times with different library preparation protocols. What the study reported, not specific to this receptor: Out-of-frame TCR alpha sharing in monozygotic twins was systematically underestimated by recombination models, whereas sharing between unrelated individuals was in agreement with the recombination models. Because the same donors could not be followed over many years, the conclusions relied on cross-sectional statistical analysis. A weaker excess of twin sharing was found in beta out-of-frame sequences because the signal-to-noise ratio was lowered by fewer shared sequences. Zero-insertion analyses could be partly confounded by invariant T cells such as MAIT and iNKT, though diverse VJ usage argued against such confounding for most clonotypes. Abundant cord blood beta clonotypes had fewer insertions, young adult naive repertoires showed a similar but weaker trend, and memory repertoires showed no such trend. Out-of-frame TCR alpha sequences shared between twins showed an excess of low generation-probability sequences compared with coincidental sharing between unrelated individuals.

Every donor was a healthy Caucasian. The twin cohort consisted of three pairs of female monozygotic twins, all aged roughly 18 to 30 years. Peripheral blood mononuclear cells were used as the source from which RNA for TCR libraries was isolated. This clonotype was observed a handful of times. The clone's antigen remains unknown. No qualities accompany the bases; no much larger clone lies one base away. The CDR3 contains 14 residues, cysteine and phenylalanine counted. CDR3 DNA only is kept here, 42 bases in frame from base 1. V loses 5 bases of germline sequence and J loses 5 bases, and the interval between the two ends is 16 bases. CDR1 and CDR2 were assigned from the germline V gene (reference sequence) as SEHNR and FQNEAQ. Library preparation was by 5' RACE. Sequencing was carried out with an Illumina HiSeq 2000. Template switching introduced a universal primer binding site; the final cDNA contained a unique molecular identifier, enabling accurate counting of TCR cDNA molecules. First-strand cDNA for TCR alpha and beta chains was synthesized from specific primers in the conserved constant-segment region. To control for contamination, every cDNA library was double barcoded, receiving both a SMART-Mk sample barcode and Illumina barcodes. TruSeq adapter sequences and Illumina sample barcodes were added in two successive PCR steps. The Illumina HiSeq platform was used with custom primers to sequence TCR alpha and beta cDNA libraries. Per the original workflow: Unique molecular identifiers were extracted from raw reads with MiGEC, and CDR3 positions were determined with MiXCR. For each individual, recombination models were inferred using an EM algorithm with the repgenHMM and IGoR tools. Shared clonotype analysis was performed with the tcR package in R, normalizing sharing by the product of cloneset sizes. To study raw recombination free of thymic and clonal selection effects, out-of-frame nonproductive sequences were analyzed. TCRdb reanalyzed the raw reads on its own, using fastp at Q25 for trimming and MiXCR for clone calling, and kept in-frame beta chains. Each CDR3 protein appears once, grouped with its most common genes and DNA. In this record, the V and J calls reflect TCRdb's handling and not the investigators' own analysis. Here the sample has 650,000 to 750,000 distinct CDR3 sequences; approximately 21% occur a single time. 4% to 5.5% of the sample is taken by the ten largest.

These same data were also listed under a study on T cells expressing NK-cell markers. The second study, in turn, reports: TCR beta-chain repertoires were profiled in sorted CD3+CD56+NKG2C+, CD3+CD56+NKG2C- and CD3+CD56-NKG2C+ T-cell subsets from about 8 donors. Of the eight sequenced donors, seven were found to be HCMV-seropositive and one was found to be HCMV-seronegative. In several experiments an anti-gammadeltaTCR antibody was added to restrict sorting to alphabetaTCR-expressing T cells. For about 6 donors, the dominant CD3+CD56+NKG2C+ clonotypes were among the top 10 CD8+ clonotypes and accounted for about 1.0-7.0% of CD8+ T cells. Those dominant clonotypes were again the most abundant among CD3+CD56-NKG2C+ cells in several donors, at about 25-65%. It remained unclear whether the expanded NKG2C-expressing T cell clones were specific for HCMV antigens. Randomly selected healthy volunteers, three men and five women, were used as the eight sequenced donors. To determine HCMV serostatus, a commercial ELISA kit was used to detect HCMV-specific IgG in serum. For several donors, bulk peripheral blood T-cell repertoires were also sequenced from unsorted PBMC. MIGEC handled demultiplexing of the reads and grouping by UMI, while MiTCR was used to assemble and quantify clonotypes. To exclude erroneous sequences, any TCR cDNA sequence not supported by at least two reads was discarded. Downstream repertoire analysis used the tcR package, and clonotypes were matched across fractions by CDR3 nucleotide sequence plus V segment. VDJmatch was used to annotate antigen specificity against VDJdb, with one amino acid substitution in CDR3 permitted.

The chain was built from TRBV7-9 and TRBJ2-7; 6 matching bases give a weak D call of TRBD2. The clonotype comes from a woman aged 18-35 years in good health. Input material: PBMCs. The nucleotides read TGTGCCAGCAGCCCCGCTCTAGCGAGGGACGAGCAGTACTTC. Its coded protein is CASSPALARDEQYF. Where the CDR3 stops, the reference TRBV7-9 and TRBJ2-7 genes take over; the full variable domain is DTGVSQNPRHKITKRGQNVTFRCDPISEHNRLYWYRQTLGQGPEFLTYFQNEAQLEKSRLLSDRFSAERPKGSFSTLEIQRTEQGDSAMYLCASSPALARDEQYFGPGTRLTVT.